This T cell receptor beta chain was identified in a study of blood T cell repertoires in COVID-19. Study information: In each case, the material was cDNA or gDNA derived from T cells, B-cell-depleted T cells, or PBMCs.

Original processing notes: Using reference gene primer amplification, nucleated cell counts were estimated. This table comes from immunoSEQ multiplex PCR, and its TCRdb copy is limited to in-frame clones, with some not included. That table furnishes V, J and clone size, whereas the DNA furnished D and trimming. Of roughly 160,000 clones listed, roughly 84% are singletons. The germline V gene encodes CDR1 SGHRS and CDR2 YFSETQ. V trimming: 2 bases; J trimming: 5 bases; junction bases outside the gene matches: 11. The CDR3 is 16 amino acids. The TCR sequence derives from a man aged 50 or older with active or convalescent COVID-19. The chain carries TRBV5-1 and TRBJ2-3; 7 bases line up with TRBD2. The sequenced sample consisted of peripheral blood. In DNA form, the CDR3 reads TGCGCCAGCAGCTTAATAGCGGGCGTAACTCAAGATACGCAGTATTTT. It encodes CASSLIAGVTQDTQYF.